The next 32 T cell receptor beta chains were all read from a single sample in a study of T cells in Graves' hyperthyroidism and ophthalmopathy. Amplified TCR beta CDR3 regions came from RNA transcripts. The HTBI primer set drove a first-round RT-PCR of the TCR CDR3. TCRdb ran MiXCR on the multiplex PCR reads and lists one entry per CDR3 protein. Among 490,000 or so distinct CDR3 sequences listed, approximately 23% were seen once. What was sequenced was blood. Receptors originate from a woman aged 70-85 years with Graves' ophthalmopathy.

The genes are TRBV3-1 and TRBJ2-7, with 9 bases that match TRBD2. Germline V gives CDR1 LGHDT, CDR2 YNNKEL (reference sequence). The CDR3 spans 14 residues. V lost 2 bases and J lost 7; bases outside the gene matches: 6. The CDR3 DNA is TGTGCCAGCAGCCAAAGTAGCGGGAGTGGTGAGCAGTACTTC. It codes for CASSQSSGSGEQYF.

V gene TRBV4-1 combines with J gene TRBJ2-1; the match to TRBD2 covers 7 bases. Per the germline V gene, CDR1 is MGHRA and CDR2 is YSYEKL. The ends lost 3 bases at V and 10 bases at J; junction bases unmatched: 12. The CDR3 extends over 15 amino acids. This CDR3 is CASSQSEAGLGEQFF. The CDR3 DNA sequence: TGCGCCAGCAGCCAGTCGGAAGCGGGACTCGGGGAGCAGTTCTTC.

This clonotype was picked up many times. The chain couples TRBV12-5 to TRBJ1-1; a weak D match, TRBD1 (5 bases). The V end was cut by 3 bases, the J end by 2 bases, with 25 bases between. CDR1 is LGHNT and CDR2 is FRNRAP in the germline V gene. This CDR3 has 19 amino acids. The CDR3 nucleotides read TGTGCTAGTGGTTTCCTTCTTGCCCCTACCCGGGACCTTAACACTGAAGCTTTCTTT. As protein: CASGFLLAPTRDLNTEAFF.

The sample holds many counts of this clonotype. The rearrangement links TRBV11-2 to TRBJ2-1, with 9 bases identical to TRBD2. The CDR3 loop spans 15 amino acids. With 4 bases clipped from V and 2 bases from J, the junction kept 3 bases outside the gene matches. CDR1 is SGHAT, CDR2 FQNNGV, per germline. The CDR3, as DNA: TGTGCCAGCAGCTCCTCTAGCGGGGCCTACAATGAGCAGTTCTTC. It specifies CASSSSSGAYNEQFF.

The chain is built from TRBV24-1 and TRBJ2-5; 7 nucleotides line up with TRBD2. Losses at the gene ends were 4 bases for V and 1 base for J; bases not matched to a gene: 5. CDR1 is KGHDR and CDR2 is SFDVKD in the germline V gene. The CDR3 has 15 amino acids. The CDR3 DNA sequence: TGTGCCACCAGTGACGGGGGAGGGTCCCAAGAGACCCAGTACTTC. Translated: CATSDGGGSQETQYF.

The chain couples TRBV20-1 to TRBJ2-7, with D possibly being TRBD1 (7 bases). With 5 bases removed from V and 0 bases from J, the gap between germline ends came to 20 bases. Germline assignment: CDR1 DFQATT and CDR2 SNEGSKA (reference sequence). This CDR3 is 16 amino acids long. The CDR3 sequence: CSASPSEGASSYEQYF. The CDR3 DNA follows: TGCAGTGCTTCCCCTTCGGAGGGGGCGAGCTCCTACGAGCAGTACTTC.

This clonotype occurred a few times. The V call is TRBV27, the J call TRBJ1-5; 8 nucleotides line up with TRBD1. This CDR3 spans 15 amino acids. CDR1 is MNHEY and CDR2 is SMNVEV in the germline V gene (reference sequence). V lost 4 bases and J lost 6; bases outside the gene matches: 8. The DNA of the CDR3 is TGTGCCAGCAGTTCATGGACAGGGAGGGCTCAGCCCCAGCATTTT. Its protein product is CASSSWTGRAQPQHF.

This clonotype appeared a few times. The V call is TRBV2, the J call TRBJ2-4; D is possibly TRBD1 (6 bases). Germline V lookup: CDR1 SNHLY, CDR2 FYNNEI. V lost 6 bases and J 2 bases, leaving 20 bases between the germline ends. The CDR3 runs 17 residues. The CDR3 sequence: CASRSEGDRGTKNIQYF. CDR3 sequence (DNA): TGTGCCAGCAGATCTGAGGGGGATAGGGGTACCAAAAACATTCAGTACTTC.

This clonotype was found many times. The rearrangement joins TRBV6-1 to TRBJ2-5; 9 bases align to TRBD2. This CDR3 has 14 amino acids. Germline assignment: CDR1 MNHNS and CDR2 SASEGT. V was pared by 7 bases and J by 9 bases, with 12 bases of the junction left unmatched. The CDR3 loop reads CASMIAGVPGAQYF. The CDR3 DNA follows: TGTGCCAGCATGATAGCGGGAGTTCCGGGGGCCCAGTACTTC.

This clonotype was picked up many times. The chain recombines TRBV20-1 with TRBJ1-5; no firm D call. The CDR3 totals 12 residues. Trimming shortened V by 5 bases and J by 4 bases, and 9 bases separated the two germline ends. From germline, CDR1 is DFQATT and CDR2 SNEGSKA (reference sequence). The DNA for the CDR3 is TGCAGTGCTTCCCCGGGGAATCAGCCCCAGCATTTT. This codes for CSASPGNQPQHF.

This clonotype has a count of ten or more. The V gene is TRBV7-9, the J gene TRBJ2-7, with 7 nucleotides matching TRBD1. V gave up 7 bases and J gave up 4 bases; unmatched junction bases: 10. The CDR3 spans 14 residues. CDR1 SEHNR and CDR2 FQNEAQ come from the germline V gene (reference sequence). CDR3 DNA: TGTGCCAGCAACCGAGAGGGACAGCTGTACGAGCAGTACTTC. Protein: CASNREGQLYEQYF.

This clonotype was observed a handful of times. The chain employs TRBV9 and TRBJ1-6, with TRBD1 matching over 7 bases. Looked up from germline, CDR1 is SGDLS and CDR2 is YYNGEE. The CDR3 runs 15 residues. V shed 4 bases, J shed 5 bases, and the junction held 6 bases outside the gene matches. The CDR3: CASSPRQGHNSPLHF. CDR3 coding DNA: TGTGCCAGCAGCCCTCGACAGGGACATAATTCACCCCTCCACTTT.

This clonotype was seen more than once but under ten times. The chain joins TRBV10-3 to TRBJ1-2; D is ambiguous. V lost 4 bases and J lost 6, with 9 bases in between. Germline-derived CDR1 and CDR2 are ENHRY and SYGVKD. The CDR3 covers 12 residues. CDR3 DNA: TGTGCCATCAGTGCGTGGTCAGATGGCTACACCTTC. As protein: CAISAWSDGYTF.

The chain employs TRBV4-1 and TRBJ2-1, with 8 bases that match TRBD2. V was pared by 3 bases and J by 7 bases, with 11 bases of the junction left unmatched. CDR1 and CDR2 (germline): MGHRA, YSYEKL. The CDR3 loop spans 16 amino acids. The CDR3 DNA sequence: TGCGCCAGCAGCCACCACCTAGCGGGCCCCTTGAATGAGCAGTTCTTC. It is translated as CASSHHLAGPLNEQFF.

This clonotype was picked up many times. The chain carries TRBV28 and TRBJ2-7; D unclear. V lost 6 bases and J 4 bases, leaving 10 bases between the germline ends. The CDR3 contains 12 residues. The germline gives CDR1 MDHEN, CDR2 SYDVKM. DNA of the CDR3: TGTGCCAGCAGCCTCCTATCATACGAGCAGTACTTC. Protein product: CASSLLSYEQYF.

The chain combines TRBV7-3 with TRBJ2-1; D possibly uses TRBD1 or TRBD2 (5 bases each). The CDR3 sequence is 13 residues long. Germline CDR1 and CDR2: SGHTA and FQGTGA. With 5 bases removed from V and 4 bases from J, the gap between germline ends came to 9 bases. The CDR3 nucleotides read TGTGCCAGCAGCCAGGGACCGTACAATGAGCAGTTCTTC. Protein sequence: CASSQGPYNEQFF.

V and J are TRBV5-1 and TRBJ2-3; 12 bases map to TRBD2. The length of the CDR3 is 16 residues. Germline CDR1 reads SGHRS; CDR2 reads YFSETQ. Trimming took 4 bases from V and 4 from J; bases not matched to a gene: 7. DNA for the CDR3: TGCGCCAGCAGCCCGACTAGCGGGAGAGGGGCAGATACGCAGTATTTT. Its translation is CASSPTSGRGADTQYF.

In its sample, this clonotype was seen a few times. The chain combines TRBV6-1 with TRBJ1-6; D might be TRBD1 (5 bases). The germline V gene has CDR1 MNHNS and CDR2 SASEGT. V lost 2 bases and J lost 9, with 11 bases in between. The CDR3 loop spans 14 amino acids. The DNA for the CDR3 is TGTGCCAGCAGTGAAACTGGGGGAGGTTCACCCCTCCACTTT. It translates to CASSETGGGSPLHF.

There are a few counts of this clonotype. DNA for the CDR3: TGTGCCAGCAGTTTGGACAGGGTGGGGTCAGATACGCAGTATTTT. Protein product: CASSLDRVGSDTQYF. The chain is built from TRBV27 and TRBJ2-3; 8 nucleotides agree with TRBD1. With V trimmed by 3 bases and J by 4 bases, 6 bases remained unmatched. CDR1 is MNHEY, CDR2 SMNVEV, per germline (reference sequence). The CDR3 has 15 amino acids.

In this sample, this clonotype turned up a few times. The chain uses TRBV5-1 and TRBJ2-1, with 9 bases fitting TRBD2. This CDR3 is 14 amino acids long. V was pared by 0 bases and J by 7 bases, with 2 bases of the junction left unmatched. Looked up from germline, CDR1 is SGHRS and CDR2 is YFSETQ. For the CDR3, the DNA is TGCGCCAGCAGCTTGGATAGCGGGAGTAATGAGCAGTTCTTC. It encodes CASSLDSGSNEQFF.

This clonotype was detected once. The J gene is TRBJ1-5, the V gene TRBV30; 8 bases align to TRBD1. The CDR3 is 12 amino acids. The V segment lost 5 bases and the J segment 7 bases; nucleotides outside the gene matches: 4. Germline CDR1 and CDR2: GTSNPN and SVGIG (reference sequence). CDR3 amino acids: CAWETGGQPQHF. The CDR3 nucleotides are TGTGCCTGGGAAACAGGGGGGCAGCCCCAGCATTTT.

This clonotype was recorded many times. This chain uses TRBV6-2 or TRBV6-3 with TRBJ2-7, with 11 nucleotides matching TRBD2. The CDR3 is 15 residues long. CDR1 and CDR2 from the germline V gene are MNHEY and SVGEGT. Germline trimming cut 3 bases from V and 6 bases from J; bases unmatched to any gene: 7. This CDR3 is CASSYWLAGGFEQYF. Here the CDR3 DNA reads TGTGCCAGCAGTTATTGGCTAGCGGGAGGTTTCGAGCAGTACTTC.

This clonotype was seen a handful of times. The chain is built from TRBV5-1 and TRBJ2-7, with 8 bases lining up with TRBD1. Germline CDR1 SGHRS, CDR2 YFSETQ. J gave up 2 bases and V 0 bases, and 10 bases lay outside the gene matches. The CDR3 length is 17 residues. In DNA form, the CDR3 reads TGCGCCAGCAGCTTGGCCTCGGGGACAGGCGATACCTACGAGCAGTACTTC. It codes for CASSLASGTGDTYEQYF.

The rearrangement links TRBV5-1 to TRBJ1-3; 7 nucleotides match TRBD1. The V gene end was trimmed by 1 base and the J gene end by 1 base; junction bases not matched to a gene: 5. CDR1 and CDR2 (germline): SGHRS, YFSETQ. This CDR3 has 16 residues. CDR3 sequence (DNA): TGCGCCAGCAGCTTGCGGCCGACAGGGTCTGGAAACACCATATATTTT. Encoded protein: CASSLRPTGSGNTIYF.

Comment on this clonotype: This may be a read error: a much more frequent sequence differs by one nucleotide. The chain links TRBV2 to TRBJ1-5, with TRBD1 identical over 9 bases. The trim removed 5 bases at V and 6 bases at J, leaving 8 bases unmatched. The CDR3 is made up of 15 amino acids. CDR1 is SNHLY, CDR2 FYNNEI, per germline. The CDR3 sequence is CASSREGQGGQPQHF. CDR3 in DNA: TGTGCCAGCAGTCGGGAGGGACAGGGAGGTCAGCCCCAGCATTTT.

The chain couples TRBV7-3 to TRBJ2-7; the D is unclear. V gave up 0 bases and J gave up 3 bases, with 6 bases separating them. Germline CDR1 SGHTA, CDR2 FQGTGA. The CDR3 is 13 amino acids. CDR3 nucleotide sequence: TGTGCCAGCAGCTTAACCCCGGACTACGAGCAGTACTTC. It translates to CASSLTPDYEQYF.

This clonotype was seen a handful of times. The chain links TRBV30 to TRBJ1-2, with no clear D. This CDR3 has 15 residues. With 2 bases removed from V and 6 bases from J, the gap between germline ends came to 19 bases. The germline gives CDR1 GTSNPN, CDR2 SVGIG (reference sequence). The CDR3 protein is CAWSSRRGGLDGYTF. CDR3 coding DNA: TGTGCCTGGAGTTCCCGACGGGGAGGGCTCGATGGCTACACCTTC.

The chain links TRBV15 to TRBJ2-7; 7 bases agree with TRBD1. This CDR3 has 16 residues. V shed 0 bases and J 4 bases; nucleotides not matched to a gene: 9. Germline CDR1 reads LNHNV; CDR2 reads YYDKDF (reference sequence). CDR3 protein: CATSRDLLGQSYEQYF. CDR3 DNA: TGTGCCACCAGCAGAGATCTTTTGGGACAGTCATACGAGCAGTACTTC.

This clonotype was detected many times. The gene calls are TRBV28 and TRBJ1-2; no firm D call. Germline CDR1 is MDHEN and CDR2 is SYDVKM. The germline V and J ends were trimmed by 1 base and 0 bases, with 6 bases remaining between them. The CDR3 loop spans 14 amino acids. The CDR3 loop reads CASSLSGPNYGYTF. CDR3 DNA: TGTGCCAGCAGTTTATCAGGCCCTAACTATGGCTACACCTTC.

With respect to this clonotype: The final CDR3 position lacks the conserved phenylalanine or tryptophan, pointing to a likely read error. The genes are TRBV18 and TRBJ2-5; maybe TRBD1 (6 bases). Germline CDR1 and CDR2: KGHSH and LQKENI. The CDR3 sequence is 13 residues long. Deletions cut 6 bases from V and 2 bases from J, with 10 bases between. As DNA, the CDR3 is TGTGCCAGCTCCGGGACACTACAAGAGACCCAGTACTCC. Amino acids: CASSGTLQETQYS.

The chain recombines TRBV6-2 or TRBV6-3 with TRBJ2-2; 7 bases fit TRBD2. J gave up 0 bases and V 7 bases, and 11 bases lay outside the gene matches. Germline CDR1 reads MNHEY; CDR2 reads SVGEGT. The CDR3 totals 17 residues. CDR3 bases: TGTGCCAGCAAGTCAACCAGCGGGAATGCGAACACCGGGGAGCTGTTTTTT. Residues: CASKSTSGNANTGELFF.

The sample holds a few counts of this clonotype. The chain employs TRBV10-3 and TRBJ1-2, with D unclear. The germline V gene has CDR1 ENHRY and CDR2 SYGVKD. The V and J ends lost 0 bases and 5 bases respectively, with 10 bases between them. The CDR3 contains 14 residues. The DNA of the CDR3 is TGTGCCATCAGTGAGTCTGGAGGGAATTATGGCTACACCTTC. Its protein is CAISESGGNYGYTF.